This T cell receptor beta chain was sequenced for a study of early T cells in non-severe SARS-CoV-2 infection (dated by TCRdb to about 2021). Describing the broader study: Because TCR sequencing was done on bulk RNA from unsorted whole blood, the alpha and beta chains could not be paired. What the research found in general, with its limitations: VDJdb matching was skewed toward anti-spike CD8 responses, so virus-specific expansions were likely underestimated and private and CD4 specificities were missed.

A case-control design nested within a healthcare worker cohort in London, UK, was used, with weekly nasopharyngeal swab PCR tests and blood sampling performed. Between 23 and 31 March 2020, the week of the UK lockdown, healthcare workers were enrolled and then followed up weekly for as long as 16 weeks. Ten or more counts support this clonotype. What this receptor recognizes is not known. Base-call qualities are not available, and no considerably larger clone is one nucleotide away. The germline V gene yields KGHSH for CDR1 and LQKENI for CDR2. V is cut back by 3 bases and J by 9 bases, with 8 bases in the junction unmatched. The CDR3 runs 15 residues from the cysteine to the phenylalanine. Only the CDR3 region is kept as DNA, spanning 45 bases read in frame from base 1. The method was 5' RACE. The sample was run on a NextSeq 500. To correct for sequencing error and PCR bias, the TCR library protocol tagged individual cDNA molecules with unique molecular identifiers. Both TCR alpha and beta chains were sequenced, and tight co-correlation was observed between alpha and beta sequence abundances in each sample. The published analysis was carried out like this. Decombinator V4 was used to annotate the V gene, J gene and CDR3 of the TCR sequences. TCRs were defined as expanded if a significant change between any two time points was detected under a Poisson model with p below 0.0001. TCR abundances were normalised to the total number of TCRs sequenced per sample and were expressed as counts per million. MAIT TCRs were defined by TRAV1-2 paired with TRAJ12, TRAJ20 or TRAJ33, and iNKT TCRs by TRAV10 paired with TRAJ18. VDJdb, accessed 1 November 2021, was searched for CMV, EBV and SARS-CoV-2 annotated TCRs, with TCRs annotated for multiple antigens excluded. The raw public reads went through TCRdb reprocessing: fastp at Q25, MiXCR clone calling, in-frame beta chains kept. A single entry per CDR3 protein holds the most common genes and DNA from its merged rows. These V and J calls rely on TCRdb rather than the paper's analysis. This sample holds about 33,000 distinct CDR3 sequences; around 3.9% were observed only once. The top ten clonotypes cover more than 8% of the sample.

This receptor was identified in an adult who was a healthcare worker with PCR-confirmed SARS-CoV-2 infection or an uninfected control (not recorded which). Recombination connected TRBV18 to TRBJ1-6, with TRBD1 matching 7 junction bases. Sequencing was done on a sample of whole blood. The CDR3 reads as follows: CASSPIQGFGSPLHF. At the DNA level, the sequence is TGTGCCAGCTCACCTATACAGGGGTTCGGTTCACCCCTCCACTTT.